The sequence of this T cell receptor (beta chain) was determined in a study of T cell changes during pregnancy in multiple sclerosis (dated by TCRdb to about 2019). A note on the overall study: Changes in the T cell repertoire over the course of pregnancy were examined in this study in women with multiple sclerosis.

After removal of 0 bases from V and 0 bases from J, the junction retains 2 bases not matched to a gene. As encoded in the germline V gene, CDR1 is LGHNA while CDR2 is YNFKEQ. Inclusive of the bounding cysteine and phenylalanine, the CDR3 is 16 residues long. Solely the CDR3 DNA is kept, with 48 bases framed from the first base. Remarks on this clone: There is no known antigen for this receptor. No base qualities exist here, and no much larger clone lies one base off it.

Libraries were prepared through the immunoSEQ multiplex PCR assay. Sourced from immuneACCESS, this table was stored by TCRdb with only in-frame sequences that have V and J called. A share of the clones is absent; for the studies checked, an unresolved V gene accounts for under half, and the remainder has no known explanation. The sample includes 85,000 to 100,000 clones, with roughly 90% observed a single time. The biggest ten clones account for 1.5% to 1.9% of the sample. Rearrangement joined TRBV4-2 to TRBJ2-1; 7 of the junction bases match TRBD2. The specimen was peripheral blood, collected in the first trimester of pregnancy. This receptor was obtained from a female donor with multiple sclerosis, enrolled in a pregnancy study. CDR3 loop: CASSQDGGSSYNEQFF. The bases are TGTGCCAGCAGCCAAGATGGCGGGAGCTCCTACAATGAGCAGTTCTTC.